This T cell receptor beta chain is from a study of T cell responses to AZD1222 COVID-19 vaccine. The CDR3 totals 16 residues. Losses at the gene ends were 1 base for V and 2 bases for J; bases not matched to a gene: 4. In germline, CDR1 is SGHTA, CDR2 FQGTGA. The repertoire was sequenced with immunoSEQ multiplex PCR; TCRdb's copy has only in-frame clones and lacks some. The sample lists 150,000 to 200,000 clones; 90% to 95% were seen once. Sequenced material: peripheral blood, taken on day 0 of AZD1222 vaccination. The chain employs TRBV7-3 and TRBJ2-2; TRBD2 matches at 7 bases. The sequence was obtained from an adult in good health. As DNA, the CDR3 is TGTGCCAGCAGCTTAAATGCGGGGGTCAACACCGGGGAGCTGTTTTTT. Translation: CASSLNAGVNTGELFF.